This passage covers 27 T cell receptor beta chains from one sample sequenced in a study of blood T cell repertoires in COVID-19. Assay: immunoSEQ multiplex PCR; the TCRdb copy retains only in-frame clones and omits some. The sample includes approximately 240,000 clones, around 89% of them seen just once. The sequenced sample consisted of PBMCs or T cells enriched from blood (not recorded which). The receptors here all came from a woman under 30 in a cohort exposed to, infected with or recovered from COVID-19 (not recorded which).

This clone was detected once. V and J are TRBV11-1 and TRBJ1-4, with 7 bases identical to TRBD1. Germline V gene data show CDR1 as SGHAT and CDR2 as FQDESV (reference sequence). V shed 3 bases, J shed 0 bases, and the junction held 4 bases outside the gene matches. CDR3 length equals 16 residues. The CDR3 region is CASSLGQRSTNEKLFF. Written as DNA, the CDR3 is TGTGCCAGCAGCTTGGGACAGCGCTCAACTAATGAAAAACTGTTTTTT.

This rearrangement joins TRBV29-1 to TRBJ1-1; D remains unclear. This CDR3 region has 9 residues. The germline gives CDR1 SQVTM, CDR2 ANQGSEA. Trimming removed 4 bases at V and 5 bases at J, with 2 bases between. CDR3 protein: CSVVTEAFF. DNA for the CDR3: TGCAGCGTTGTAACTGAAGCTTTCTTT.

V usage is TRBV27 and J usage is TRBJ2-1, with D possibly TRBD2 on 6 matching bases. This CDR3 comprises 13 residues. Per germline, CDR1 MNHEY and CDR2 SMNVEV (reference sequence). Trimming pared 6 bases from V and 4 bases from J, leaving 10 bases between. The chain's CDR3 is CASRTGGYNEQFF. Here the CDR3 DNA reads TGTGCCAGCAGAACAGGAGGGTACAATGAGCAGTTCTTC.

V gene TRBV6-5 combines with J gene TRBJ1-1, with 7 bases lining up with TRBD1. Germline V gene sequence: CDR1 MNHEY, CDR2 SVGAGI. This CDR3 is built from 15 residues. V lost 4 bases to trimming and J lost 1 base; unmatched junction nucleotides: 6. The CDR3 bases are TGTGCCAGCAGTTTCACAGGGGTCCAGAACACTGAAGCTTTCTTT. Amino acid sequence: CASSFTGVQNTEAFF.

This chain links TRBV24-1 with TRBJ2-1, with 12 positions matching TRBD2. The trim removed 3 bases at V and 10 bases at J, leaving 6 bases unmatched. Germline-derived CDR1 and CDR2 are KGHDR and SFDVKD. The CDR3 has 15 residues. CDR3 residues: CATSDRLAGVREQFF. In nucleotides, the CDR3 is TGTGCCACCAGTGATAGACTAGCGGGAGTTCGGGAGCAGTTCTTC.

The chain is built from TRBV2 and TRBJ2-7; no clear D. This CDR3 is built from 15 residues. The V end was cut by 1 base, the J end by 4 bases, with 14 bases between. Germline V CDR1 and CDR2: SNHLY, FYNNEI. The CDR3 sequence: CASSEDEQLPYEQYF. In nucleotides, the CDR3 is TGTGCCAGCAGTGAAGACGAACAGCTACCGTACGAGCAGTACTTC.

The chain links TRBV12-2 to TRBJ1-1; TRBD1, the table's D call, lacks a check against the DNA. TRBV12-2 is tagged as a pseudogene. The CDR3 has 14 amino acids. The CDR3 DNA reads TGTGCAAGTCGAACGGACAGGTGGAACACTGAAGCTTTCTTT. It encodes CASRTDRWNTEAFF.

J is TRBJ2-3 and V is TRBV11-2, with TRBD2 matching 11 bases. CDR1 and CDR2 from the germline V gene are SGHAT and FQNNGV. V was pared by 2 bases and J by 4 bases, with 5 bases of the junction left unmatched. The CDR3 consists of 16 residues. CDR3 in amino acids: CASSLSSGRGADTQYF. CDR3 DNA: TGTGCCAGCAGCTTAAGTAGCGGGAGGGGCGCAGATACGCAGTATTTT.

This sequence joins TRBV25-1 and TRBJ2-5, with D uncertain. The CDR3 covers 13 residues. Germline CDR1 reads MGHDK; CDR2 reads SYGVNS. The V and J ends lost 8 bases and 2 bases respectively, with 12 bases between them. CDR3 nucleotides: TGTGCCAGCTCTAACCCCTTTCAAGAGACCCAGTACTTC. The encoded protein is CASSNPFQETQYF.

Of note for this clone: The same CDR3 can be traced to other DNA sequences in this sample. The chain couples TRBV28 to TRBJ1-2, with a possible D match to TRBD1 (5 bases). Germline CDR1 is MDHEN and CDR2 is SYDVKM. This CDR3 is built from 14 residues. The ends were cut back, 6 bases at V and 2 bases at J, with 13 bases in the middle. CDR3 nucleotides: TGTGCCAGCAGCTTAGGAGGGACCAACTATGGCTACACCTTC. Amino acids: CASSLGGTNYGYTF.

CDR3 DNA sequence: TGTGCCAGCAGCTTAGGTGGAACTAGCGGGGGGGAGTCGGATACGCAGTATTTT. Its protein product is CASSLGGTSGGESDTQYF. The chain recombines TRBV11-3 with TRBJ2-3; 13 bases line up with TRBD2. CDR1 SGHNT and CDR2 YENEEA come from the germline V gene. This CDR3 is 18 amino acids long. Trimming at V came to 1 base and at J to 6 bases, leaving 10 bases not matched to a gene. Together with reference TRBV11-3 and TRBJ2-3, the CDR3 gives the full variable domain: EAGVVQSPRYKIIEKKQPVAFWCNPISGHNTLYWYLQNLGQGPELLIRYENEEAVDDSQLPKDRFSAERLKGVDSTLKIQPAELGDSAVYLCASSLGGTSGGESDTQYFGPGTRLTVL.

The V gene is TRBV28, the J gene TRBJ1-2, with D unresolved. The CDR3 is 14 residues long. Germline V gene sequence: CDR1 MDHEN, CDR2 SYDVKM. The V end lost 2 bases, the J end lost 0 bases, and 7 bases lay between the germline ends. CDR3 nucleotide sequence: TGTGCCAGCAGTTTAGAGCCCTCTAACTATGGCTACACCTTC. It translates to CASSLEPSNYGYTF.

The rearrangement uses TRBV5-4 and TRBJ1-1, with D possibly matching TRBD1 (5 bases). This CDR3 has 15 residues. CDR1 SGHNT and CDR2 YYREEE come from the germline V gene (reference sequence). Between the trimmed V and J ends, which lost 7 bases and 1 base, there was a span of 17 bases. The CDR3 sequence is CASHSQGWGNTEAFF. The CDR3 DNA reads TGTGCCAGCCATTCCCAGGGTTGGGGGAACACTGAAGCTTTCTTT.

CDR3 sequence reads: CASSEPLSQGGFHLGDQPQHF. CDR3 DNA sequence: TGTGCCAGCAGTGAACCCTTATCGCAGGGGGGATTCCATTTAGGGGATCAGCCCCAGCATTTT. The J gene is TRBJ1-5, the V gene TRBV2; 7 bases match TRBD1. Germline assignment: CDR1 SNHLY and CDR2 FYNNEI. The CDR3 covers 21 residues. The V and J ends lost 2 bases and 5 bases, in that order; junction bases with no gene match: 24.

The rearrangement links TRBV5-1 to TRBJ2-3, with D perhaps TRBD1 (6 bases). This CDR3 has 17 residues. CDR1 and CDR2 from the germline V gene are SGHRS and YFSETQ. Trimming removed 5 bases at V and 1 base at J, with 20 bases between. The CDR3 reads CASRIRRGGIGTDTQYF. The CDR3 DNA is TGCGCCAGCAGAATCCGCAGGGGCGGTATAGGCACAGATACGCAGTATTTT.

The chain combines TRBV5-1 with TRBJ2-1; 9 bases are shared with TRBD2. CDR1 is SGHRS, CDR2 YFSETQ, per germline. V trimming: 4 bases; J trimming: 4 bases; junction bases outside the gene matches: 6. The CDR3 sequence is 15 residues long. The CDR3 region has the DNA TGCGCCAGCAGCGAGGCTAGCGGGGTTTACAATGAGCAGTTCTTC. It translates to CASSEASGVYNEQFF. Filled out from reference TRBV5-1 and TRBJ2-1, the complete variable domain reads KAGVTQTPRYLIKTRGQQVTLSCSPISGHRSVSWYQQTPGQGLQFLFEYFSETQRNKGNFPGRFSGRQFSNSRSEMNVSTLELGDSALYLCASSEASGVYNEQFFGPGTRLTVL.

The rearrangement links TRBV2 to TRBJ1-2; 11 nucleotides line up with TRBD1. Trimming took 4 bases from V and 3 from J; bases not matched to a gene: 4. In germline, CDR1 is SNHLY, CDR2 FYNNEI. The CDR3 contains 15 residues. CDR3 sequence reads: CASSGRTGGYYGYTF. For the CDR3, the DNA is TGTGCCAGCAGTGGCAGGACAGGGGGCTACTATGGCTACACCTTC.

The chain recombines TRBV7-9 with TRBJ2-5, with a tentative D call TRBD1 (6 bases). Per the germline V gene, CDR1 is SEHNR and CDR2 is FQNEAQ (reference sequence). Trimming left V 4 bases short and J 1 base short, with 16 bases between. The CDR3 covers 16 residues. The CDR3 DNA follows: TGTGCCAGCAGCTCCATGACAGGAAACGTCCAAGAGACCCAGTACTTC. This gives the protein CASSSMTGNVQETQYF.

The chain has TRBV28 and TRBJ1-5; a weak D match, TRBD1 (6 bases). Trimming removed 7 bases from V and 7 bases from J, with 17 bases in between. Germline V gene data show CDR1 as MDHEN and CDR2 as SYDVKM. The CDR3 is 14 residues long. The CDR3 coding sequence is TGTGCCAGCACCTTGGGGGGGGGCGGCCAGCCCCAGCATTTT. Translating it yields CASTLGGGGQPQHF.

The chain carries TRBV25-1 and TRBJ1-1, with D perhaps matching TRBD1 (5 bases). This CDR3 is built from 13 residues. The germline V gene encodes CDR1 MGHDK and CDR2 SYGVNS. The ends were cut back, 3 bases at V and 6 bases at J, with 11 bases in the middle. CDR3 residues: CASSDRVRAEAFF. The CDR3 region has the DNA TGTGCCAGCAGTGACAGGGTCCGGGCTGAAGCTTTCTTT.

This sequence joins TRBV3-1 (or the pseudogene TRBV3-2) and TRBJ1-5; D uncertain. The ends were cut back, 1 base at V and 0 bases at J, with 4 bases in the middle. The CDR3 has 14 amino acids. Germline V gene data show CDR1 as LGHDT and CDR2 as YNNKEL (reference sequence). For the CDR3, the DNA is TGTGCCAGCAGCCAAGGTTATAGCAATCAGCCCCAGCATTTT. Translated, it gives CASSQGYSNQPQHF.

The V and J genes are TRBV3-1 (or the pseudogene TRBV3-2) and TRBJ2-2; no firm D call. The V gene lost 6 bases and the J gene lost 4 bases, with 12 bases spanning the gap. CDR1 is LGHDT, CDR2 YNNKEL, per germline (reference sequence). The CDR3 is 14 amino acids. For the CDR3, the DNA is TGTGCCAGCAGTCCACTTGTCCCCACCGGGGAGCTGTTTTTT. Its protein product is CASSPLVPTGELFF.

The chain employs TRBV28 and TRBJ1-5, with D possibly matching TRBD1 (6 bases). The CDR3 is 12 residues long. Per the germline V gene, CDR1 is MDHEN and CDR2 is SYDVKM. V was shortened by 9 bases and J by 8 bases, with 14 bases between the two germline ends. CDR3 coding DNA: TGTGCCAGTCAGGGGCGCCCGGAGCCCCAGCATTTT. Amino acids: CASQGRPEPQHF.

The chain combines TRBV2 with TRBJ2-7; maybe TRBD1 (6 bases). The CDR3 extends over 12 amino acids. Trimming removed 6 bases from V and 4 bases from J, with 10 bases in between. Germline CDR1 is SNHLY and CDR2 is FYNNEI. The DNA of the CDR3 is TGTGCCAGCAGGTGGACAGTGTACGAGCAGTACTTC. This translates into CASRWTVYEQYF.

CDR3 protein: CASSRVNEQFF. The DNA of the CDR3 is TGTGCCAGCAGCCGCGTCAATGAGCAGTTCTTC. J is TRBJ2-1 and V is TRBV3-1 (or the pseudogene TRBV3-2), with D unclear. The germline CDR1 and CDR2 sequences are LGHDT and YNNKEL (reference sequence). V was cut by 4 bases and J by 6 bases, with 4 bases left in between. CDR3 length: 11 residues.

This sequence joins TRBV7-2 and TRBJ2-2; D is ambiguous. In germline, CDR1 is SGHTA, CDR2 FQGNSA. V gave up 5 bases and J gave up 1 base, with 8 bases separating them. The CDR3 totals 14 residues. CDR3 in DNA: TGTGCCAGCAGCGCCAACGGGAACACCGGGGAGCTGTTTTTT. Translated, it gives CASSANGNTGELFF.

CDR3 DNA: TGTGCCAGCAACGAGGGGACAGGGGGCCTCTACACCTTC. It is translated as CASNEGTGGLYTF. J is TRBJ1-2 and V is TRBV28; TRBD1 matches at 12 bases. V was pared by 7 bases and J by 10 bases, with 7 bases of the junction left unmatched. The germline gives CDR1 MDHEN, CDR2 SYDVKM. The CDR3 length is 13 residues.